Listed here are 7 T cell receptor beta chains from one sample, sequenced in a study of CD8+CD57+ T cells in acquired aplastic anemia. Patients who underwent sequencing had shown CD8+CD57+ cell expansion by flow cytometry. CDR3 and TCR beta VDJ profiling relied on genomic DNA as the template. Using its own MiXCR run on the reads, TCRdb lists one record per CDR3 protein. The sample shows 89,000 or so distinct CDR3 sequences, roughly two thirds of them seen only once. The source material was sorted CD4+, CD8+, or CD8+CD57+ T cells (not recorded which) from PBMCs. Every receptor here comes from a human donor with aplastic anemia.

The J gene is TRBJ1-5, the V gene TRBV2; no reliable D call. V shed 7 bases and J shed 11 bases, with 18 bases lying between them. The germline gives CDR1 SNHLY, CDR2 FYNNEI. This CDR3 has 13 residues. This chain's CDR3 is CASTPSGVSSQHF. CDR3 coding DNA: TGTGCCAGCACCCCGAGCGGGGTCTCGTCCCAGCATTTT.

This clonotype showed up just a few times. This chain connects TRBV20-1 to TRBJ2-3; the match to TRBD2 covers 10 bases. This CDR3 contains 18 residues. V was clipped by 0 bases and J by 3 bases; unmatched bases: 12. CDR1 is DFQATT, CDR2 SNEGSKA, per germline (reference sequence). The CDR3 region is CSARDPPVSGRLTDTQYF. The CDR3 nucleotides are TGCAGTGCTAGAGATCCCCCCGTTAGCGGGAGGCTGACAGATACGCAGTATTTT.

The chain carries TRBV7-3 and TRBJ2-7; D might be TRBD1 or TRBD2, each matching 5 bases. V was shortened by 3 bases and J by 6 bases, with 15 bases between the two germline ends. Looked up from germline, CDR1 is SGHTA and CDR2 is FQGTGA. This CDR3 is 14 amino acids long. The chain's CDR3 is CASSLGRGAFEQYF. Written as DNA, the CDR3 is TGTGCCAGCAGCTTGGGAAGAGGGGCATTCGAGCAGTACTTC.

This clonotype has a handful of counts. CDR3 coding DNA: TGTGCCAGCAGCCCCTGGCTGGGTCCGGGGGAGCTGTTTTTT. Its protein product is CASSPWLGPGELFF. This chain uses TRBV7-3 with TRBJ2-2; D unclear. In germline, CDR1 is SGHTA, CDR2 FQGTGA. This CDR3 is 14 amino acids long. The ends were cut back, 5 bases at V and 8 bases at J, with 15 bases in the middle. Supplemented by reference TRBV7-3 and TRBJ2-2, the full variable domain reads GAGVSQTPSNKVTEKGKYVELRCDPISGHTALYWYRQSLGQGPEFLIYFQGTGAADDSGLPNDRFFAVRPEGSVSTLKIQRTERGDSAVYLCASSPWLGPGELFFGEGSRLTVL.

The V and J genes are TRBV6-1 and TRBJ2-2; tentatively, D is TRBD1 (6 bases). Germline lookup yields CDR1 MNHNS and CDR2 SASEGT. V lost 8 bases and J 6 bases, leaving 13 bases between the germline ends. This CDR3 is 13 amino acids long. The chain's CDR3 is CASPGDHPGELFF. CDR3 coding DNA: TGTGCCAGCCCAGGGGACCACCCCGGGGAGCTGTTTTTT.

This clonotype was counted only a few times. The V and J genes are TRBV9 and TRBJ2-1; D unresolved. Germline V gene sequence: CDR1 SGDLS, CDR2 YYNGEE. The CDR3 has 12 amino acids. V was cut by 3 bases and J by 8 bases, with 9 bases left in between. In DNA form, the CDR3 reads TGTGCCAGCAGCGGAGCAGCCGATGAGCAGTTCTTC. This codes for CASSGAADEQFF.

The genes are TRBV25-1 and TRBJ1-4; D unresolved. CDR3 length: 15 residues. The V gene's germline CDR1 is MGHDK and CDR2 SYGVNS. V lost 2 bases, J lost 6 bases, and 13 bases lay in between. The CDR3 sequence: CASSEPTPFDEKLFF. The CDR3 region has the DNA TGTGCCAGCAGTGAACCGACCCCATTTGATGAAAAACTGTTTTTT.